The rows below give T cell receptor beta chains drawn from one sample of a study of shared clonotypes between healthy human individuals. Sequencing used immunoSEQ multiplex PCR; TCRdb keeps in-frame clones, though not all of them. Of about 2 million clones in the sample, around 96% were seen once. Sample: naive CD8+ T cells sorted from blood. All receptors come from a man between 18 and 29 years old in good health. Both conserved end residues are part of each CDR3. Each record gives: D gene, V gene, J gene, clone size, CDR3 DNA, CDR3 protein. A D gene is named only where the DNA matches it firmly. Clone sizes are given selectively: once, few, many, or a class where the clone is expanded.

D gene: -
V gene: TRBV7-8
J gene: TRBJ2-7
clone size: -
CDR3 DNA: TGTGCCAGCAGCTTAGCGGTGGGGTATACCTACGAGCAGTACTTC
CDR3 protein: CASSLAVGYTYEQYF

D gene: -
V gene: TRBV15
J gene: TRBJ1-2
clone size: -
CDR3 DNA: TGTGCCACCAGCAGGGGTACAGACAGTTTTCACTATGGCTACACCTTC
CDR3 protein: CATSRGTDSFHYGYTF

D gene: TRBD2
V gene: TRBV10-3
J gene: TRBJ2-7
clone size: -
CDR3 DNA: TGTGCCATCAGTGAGTTCTCTGGGGAGGGCTCCTACGAGCAGTACTTC
CDR3 protein: CAISEFSGEGSYEQYF

D gene: -
V gene: TRBV6-5
J gene: TRBJ1-2
clone size: once
CDR3 DNA: TGTGCCAGCAGTTACTCGATTGGGACTGCTGGCTATGGCTACACCTTC
CDR3 protein: CASSYSIGTAGYGYTF

D gene: -
V gene: TRBV11-2
J gene: TRBJ2-5
clone size: -
CDR3 DNA: TGTGCCAGCAGCTTGTTGTCGGTTAACGGACCGGAGACCCAGTACTTC
CDR3 protein: CASSLLSVNGPETQYF

D gene: TRBD2
V gene: TRBV2
J gene: TRBJ2-2
clone size: -
CDR3 DNA: TGTGCCAGCAGTGAAGTCGTGGGGGGAGGGCCCACCGGGGAGCTGTTTTTT
CDR3 protein: CASSEVVGGGPTGELFF

D gene: TRBD1
V gene: TRBV9
J gene: TRBJ2-1
clone size: -
CDR3 DNA: TGTGCCAGCGCTCCGCCTGACAGGGGGATGCGTACTTGGATGTTCTTC
CDR3 protein: CASAPPDRGMRTWMFF

D gene: -
V gene: TRBV2
J gene: TRBJ2-7
clone size: -
CDR3 DNA: TGTGCCAGCAGTGTGGCGGGGATCTCCTACGAGCAGTACTTC
CDR3 protein: CASSVAGISYEQYF

D gene: -
V gene: TRBV29-1
J gene: TRBJ1-1
clone size: -
CDR3 DNA: TGCAGCGTTGATGAACAGGTGAACACTGAAGCTTTCTTT
CDR3 protein: CSVDEQVNTEAFF

D gene: -
V gene: TRBV28
J gene: TRBJ1-1
clone size: -
CDR3 DNA: TGTGCCAGCAGCTCCCGGGACCTCGGACCAAATGAAGCTTTCTTT
CDR3 protein: CASSSRDLGPNEAFF

D gene: TRBD1
V gene: TRBV7-9
J gene: TRBJ2-5
clone size: -
CDR3 DNA: TGTGCCAGCAGCCCACCGACAGGGGAGGAGACCCAGTACTTC
CDR3 protein: CASSPPTGEETQYF

D gene: -
V gene: TRBV6-5
J gene: TRBJ1-2
clone size: -
CDR3 DNA: TGTGCCAGCAGTTACTCGACGGGGGGCTCTGGCTACACCTTC
CDR3 protein: CASSYSTGGSGYTF

D gene: -
V gene: TRBV25-1
J gene: TRBJ2-7
clone size: -
CDR3 DNA: TGTGCCAGCAGTGAATTAAGGGAGGGGGACGAGCAGTACTTC
CDR3 protein: CASSELREGDEQYF

D gene: -
V gene: TRBV14
J gene: TRBJ1-1
clone size: -
CDR3 DNA: TGTGCCAGCAGCCAAGGAATTTGGGGTAGTGGAACTGAAGCTTTCTTT
CDR3 protein: CASSQGIWGSGTEAFF

D gene: TRBD2
V gene: TRBV10-1
J gene: TRBJ2-3
clone size: -
CDR3 DNA: TGCGCCAGCAGTGATGGTGGGGAGGGGGATACGCAGTATTTT
CDR3 protein: CASSDGGEGDTQYF

D gene: -
V gene: TRBV7-2
J gene: TRBJ2-7
clone size: -
CDR3 DNA: TGTGCCAGCAGCTTAGCGCGATCCCCCCTAACGAACTACGAGCAGTACTTC
CDR3 protein: CASSLARSPLTNYEQYF

D gene: TRBD1
V gene: TRBV18
J gene: TRBJ2-7
clone size: -
CDR3 DNA: TGTGCCAGCTCACCACTCACAGGGGCGGGCTACGAGCAGTACTTC
CDR3 protein: CASSPLTGAGYEQYF

D gene: -
V gene: TRBV5-1
J gene: TRBJ2-3
clone size: -
CDR3 DNA: TGCGCCAGCAGCTTGGAGGCAGGCACAGATACGCAGTATTTT
CDR3 protein: CASSLEAGTDTQYF

D gene: -
V gene: TRBV30
J gene: TRBJ2-7
clone size: -
CDR3 DNA: TGTGCCTGGAGTGTGGGCTACGAGCAGTACTTC
CDR3 protein: CAWSVGYEQYF

D gene: TRBD1
V gene: TRBV9
J gene: TRBJ2-5
clone size: -
CDR3 DNA: TGTGCCAGCAGCCCTACAGGGGGACACTTCCAAGAGACCCAGTACTTC
CDR3 protein: CASSPTGGHFQETQYF

D gene: -
V gene: TRBV28
J gene: TRBJ1-1
clone size: -
CDR3 DNA: TGTGCCAGCAGTGCCCTCCAGGGACTTCGCACTGAAGCTTTCTTT
CDR3 protein: CASSALQGLRTEAFF

D gene: -
V gene: TRBV5-4
J gene: TRBJ2-7
clone size: -
CDR3 DNA: TGTGCCAGCAGCTTGGCCCAGGGAGCCGAGCAGTACTTC
CDR3 protein: CASSLAQGAEQYF

D gene: -
V gene: TRBV10-1
J gene: TRBJ1-4
clone size: -
CDR3 DNA: TGCGCCAGCAGGGGGGCCCGGGGGGTAGAAAAACTGTTTTTT
CDR3 protein: CASRGARGVEKLFF

D gene: TRBD2
V gene: TRBV6-6
J gene: TRBJ2-7
clone size: -
CDR3 DNA: TGTGCCAGCAGTTACACCCGGACTAGCGCCTCCTACGAGCAGTACTTC
CDR3 protein: CASSYTRTSASYEQYF

D gene: -
V gene: TRBV7-6
J gene: TRBJ2-7
clone size: -
CDR3 DNA: TGTGCCAGCAGCCCCTGGGCGGCCTCCTACGAGCAGTACTTC
CDR3 protein: CASSPWAASYEQYF

D gene: TRBD1
V gene: TRBV5-8
J gene: TRBJ1-1
clone size: -
CDR3 DNA: TGTGCCAGCAGCATTGGACAGGGAGCTGAAGCTTTCTTT
CDR3 protein: CASSIGQGAEAFF

D gene: -
V gene: TRBV7-6
J gene: TRBJ1-4
clone size: -
CDR3 DNA: TGTGCCAGCAGCCTAGACCTCGATGGGGATGAAAAACTGTTTTTT
CDR3 protein: CASSLDLDGDEKLFF

D gene: -
V gene: TRBV12-5
J gene: TRBJ2-2
clone size: -
CDR3 DNA: TGTGCTAGTGCCATTTTTGCCGGGGAGCTGTTTTTT
CDR3 protein: CASAIFAGELFF

D gene: -
V gene: TRBV7-9
J gene: TRBJ1-1
clone size: -
CDR3 DNA: TGTGCCAGCAGCTTAGGGGCTACTGAAGCTTTCTTT
CDR3 protein: CASSLGATEAFF

D gene: TRBD1
V gene: TRBV4-3
J gene: TRBJ2-2
clone size: -
CDR3 DNA: TGCGCCAGCAGCCAAGTGGGGCCAGGGGGAACGTTTTACCGGGAGCTGTTTTTT
CDR3 protein: CASSQVGPGGTFYRELFF

D gene: -
V gene: TRBV6-5
J gene: TRBJ2-7
clone size: once
CDR3 DNA: TGTGCCAGCAGTTACACCATCCTCTCCTACGAGCAGTACTTC
CDR3 protein: CASSYTILSYEQYF

D gene: -
V gene: TRBV9
J gene: TRBJ1-1
clone size: once
CDR3 DNA: TGTGCCAGCAGCGTAGGAAGGGCGGTAGGCACTGAAGCTTTCTTT
CDR3 protein: CASSVGRAVGTEAFF

D gene: -
V gene: TRBV5-3
J gene: TRBJ2-3
clone size: -
CDR3 DNA: TGTGCCAGAAGCTTGGGGGCGGGTCTAACAGATACGCAGTATTTT
CDR3 protein: CARSLGAGLTDTQYF

D gene: -
V gene: TRBV5-6
J gene: TRBJ1-4
clone size: -
CDR3 DNA: TGTGCCAGCAGCCTCGGACAGCCGAATGAAAAACTGTTTTTT
CDR3 protein: CASSLGQPNEKLFF

D gene: -
V gene: TRBV7-9
J gene: TRBJ2-3
clone size: -
CDR3 DNA: TGTGCCAGCAGCCCTTGGTCTGACACAGATACGCAGTATTTT
CDR3 protein: CASSPWSDTDTQYF

D gene: -
V gene: TRBV6-5
J gene: TRBJ2-1
clone size: -
CDR3 DNA: TGTGCCAGTAGCAGGAGCTCCTACAATGAGCAGTTCTTC
CDR3 protein: CASSRSSYNEQFF

D gene: -
V gene: TRBV15
J gene: TRBJ1-5
clone size: -
CDR3 DNA: TGTGCCACCAGCAGAGATAGGGGGAGCAATCAGCCCCAGCATTTT
CDR3 protein: CATSRDRGSNQPQHF

D gene: -
V gene: TRBV5-8
J gene: TRBJ1-5
clone size: -
CDR3 DNA: TGTGCCAGCAGCATTTATGGGATGAGCAATCAGCCCCAGCATTTT
CDR3 protein: CASSIYGMSNQPQHF

D gene: -
V gene: TRBV6-5
J gene: TRBJ1-1
clone size: -
CDR3 DNA: TGTGCCAGCCTGATACCGGGCACTGAAGCTTTCTTT
CDR3 protein: CASLIPGTEAFF

D gene: -
V gene: TRBV9
J gene: TRBJ2-6
clone size: once
CDR3 DNA: TGTGCCAGCAGCGAGGGTTCTGGGGCCAACGTCCTGACTTTC
CDR3 protein: CASSEGSGANVLTF

D gene: TRBD1
V gene: TRBV4-1
J gene: TRBJ1-6
clone size: -
CDR3 DNA: TGCGCCAGCAGCCCACTGCCTTGGGACAGGGGATTGGATTCACCCCTCCACTTT
CDR3 protein: CASSPLPWDRGLDSPLHF

D gene: -
V gene: TRBV7-9
J gene: TRBJ2-7
clone size: -
CDR3 DNA: TGTGCCAGCAGCTTAGAGGTACCCGAGCAGTACTTC
CDR3 protein: CASSLEVPEQYF

D gene: -
V gene: TRBV10-3
J gene: TRBJ2-2
clone size: -
CDR3 DNA: TGTGCCACCGGGGGTGCGAACACCGGGGAGCTGTTTTTT
CDR3 protein: CATGGANTGELFF

D gene: -
V gene: TRBV27
J gene: TRBJ2-7
clone size: -
CDR3 DNA: TGTGCCAGCAGTGTGACAGGCGACAACTACGAGCAGTACTTC
CDR3 protein: CASSVTGDNYEQYF

D gene: TRBD2
V gene: TRBV29-1
J gene: TRBJ2-3
clone size: -
CDR3 DNA: TGCAGCGTTGAAGATTTAGGACTAGCGGGAACAAATACGCAGTATTTT
CDR3 protein: CSVEDLGLAGTNTQYF

D gene: TRBD1
V gene: TRBV4-3
J gene: TRBJ1-2
clone size: -
CDR3 DNA: TGCGCCAGCAGCCAAGATTACGGGACAGGGGGCGATGGCTACACCTTC
CDR3 protein: CASSQDYGTGGDGYTF

D gene: TRBD1
V gene: TRBV6-1
J gene: TRBJ2-7
clone size: -
CDR3 DNA: TGTGCCAGCAGTGCTATCCCGGGACAGGGGGCGCTGGGCGAGCAGTACTTC
CDR3 protein: CASSAIPGQGALGEQYF

D gene: -
V gene: TRBV4-3
J gene: TRBJ2-5
clone size: -
CDR3 DNA: TGCGCCAGCAGCCAAGAGTGGACAGACCAAGAGACCCAGTACTTC
CDR3 protein: CASSQEWTDQETQYF

D gene: -
V gene: TRBV6-5
J gene: TRBJ2-2
clone size: -
CDR3 DNA: TGTGCCAGCAGTTACTCCGACAGTACCGGGGAGCTGTTTTTT
CDR3 protein: CASSYSDSTGELFF

D gene: TRBD1
V gene: TRBV7-9
J gene: TRBJ1-2
clone size: -
CDR3 DNA: TGTGCCAGCAGCTCGTTACGACAGGGGGCGTACGACTATGGCTACACCTTC
CDR3 protein: CASSSLRQGAYDYGYTF

D gene: -
V gene: TRBV27
J gene: TRBJ2-3
clone size: -
CDR3 DNA: TGTGCCAGCAGTTTAATGTTGGCGGGCACAGATACGCAGTATTTT
CDR3 protein: CASSLMLAGTDTQYF

D gene: -
V gene: TRBV28
J gene: TRBJ1-5
clone size: -
CDR3 DNA: TGTGCCAGCAGTTTAAGGGGTGTTTATCAGCCCCAGCATTTT
CDR3 protein: CASSLRGVYQPQHF

D gene: TRBD1
V gene: TRBV11-2
J gene: TRBJ1-6
clone size: -
CDR3 DNA: TGTGCCAGCAGCTCAGACGGGACAGCTTTTTATAATTCACCCCTCCACTTT
CDR3 protein: CASSSDGTAFYNSPLHF

D gene: TRBD2
V gene: TRBV9
J gene: TRBJ2-3
clone size: -
CDR3 DNA: TGTGCCAGCAGCGTCAGACTAGCTTCAGATACGCAGTATTTT
CDR3 protein: CASSVRLASDTQYF

D gene: TRBD1
V gene: TRBV19
J gene: TRBJ1-5
clone size: -
CDR3 DNA: TGTGCCAGTAGCCAGGGGGTAAGCAATCAGCCCCAGCATTTT
CDR3 protein: CASSQGVSNQPQHF

D gene: -
V gene: TRBV27
J gene: TRBJ1-1
clone size: -
CDR3 DNA: TGTGCCAGCCAGTTTATGGTGAACACTGAAGCTTTCTTT
CDR3 protein: CASQFMVNTEAFF

D gene: TRBD1
V gene: TRBV4-1
J gene: TRBJ1-1
clone size: -
CDR3 DNA: TGCGCCAGCAGCCCAGGACAGGCGAACACTGAAGCTTTCTTT
CDR3 protein: CASSPGQANTEAFF

D gene: TRBD1
V gene: TRBV29-1
J gene: TRBJ2-1
clone size: -
CDR3 DNA: TGCAGCGTTGATTGGACAGGGGTTCGTGAGCAGTTCTTC
CDR3 protein: CSVDWTGVREQFF